The 21 T cell receptor beta chains listed next were all sequenced from one sample in a study of Ad26.COV2.S vaccination and SARS-CoV-2 variants. Treatment in this sample: around 19 received Ad26.COV2.S at low or high dose, single or two shots; about 5 received placebo; per-sample allocation not given. Vaccine and placebo recipients were sampled on day 63 after the first injection. Sequencing used immunoSEQ multiplex PCR; TCRdb keeps in-frame clones, though not all of them. Of some 410,000 clones listed, around 92% are singletons. Source: peripheral blood, taken in a trial of Ad26.COV2.S vaccine versus placebo. The receptors originated from a person aged 18-65 years who received the Ad26.COV2.S COVID-19 vaccine or a placebo.

V and J are TRBV7-9 and TRBJ1-3; D perhaps matches TRBD1 (6 bases). V shed 3 bases and J shed 0 bases, with 15 bases lying between them. The CDR3 is 17 residues long. Germline CDR1 and CDR2: SEHNR and FQNEAQ (reference sequence). CDR3 loop: CASSLRGNRDSGNTIYF. CDR3 in DNA: TGTGCCAGCAGCTTGAGGGGGAATCGCGACTCTGGAAACACCATATATTTT.

A remark on this clone: Other nucleotide sequences from this sample produce the same CDR3. V usage is TRBV28 and J usage is TRBJ1-1; no reliable D call. From germline, CDR1 is MDHEN and CDR2 SYDVKM. The CDR3 runs 14 residues. V was clipped by 4 bases and J by 1 base, with 10 bases between them. The CDR3 bases are TGTGCCAGCAGTTCCCCCGGCCAGAACACTGAAGCTTTCTTT. This sequence encodes CASSSPGQNTEAFF.

The chain uses TRBV5-5 and TRBJ2-5; TRBD2 matches 9 bases. Per germline, CDR1 SGHKS and CDR2 YYEKEE (reference sequence). V gave up 0 bases and J gave up 2 bases; unmatched junction bases: 2. CDR3 length: 15 amino acids. DNA of the CDR3: TGTGCCAGCAGCTTGGGACTAGCGGAACAAGAGACCCAGTACTTC. It yields the protein CASSLGLAEQETQYF.

The chain employs TRBV29-1 and TRBJ1-1, with D maybe TRBD1 (5 bases). Trimming took 2 bases from V and 5 from J, leaving 12 bases between them. The CDR3 extends over 13 amino acids. Germline-derived CDR1 and CDR2 are SQVTM and ANQGSEA. The DNA for the CDR3 is TGCAGCGTTGAATTGTCCAGGGCTACTGAAGCTTTCTTT. Its translation: CSVELSRATEAFF.

V and J are TRBV7-9 and TRBJ2-1, with TRBD1 matching 9 bases. CDR1 and CDR2 from the germline V gene are SEHNR and FQNEAQ (reference sequence). After removal of 6 bases from V and 1 base from J, the junction contained 7 bases not matched to a gene. The CDR3 is 16 amino acids. CDR3 nucleotides: TGTGCCAGCAGTCCGACAGGGGGACCATCCTACAATGAGCAGTTCTTC. It yields the protein CASSPTGGPSYNEQFF.

V and J are TRBV29-1 and TRBJ1-1; the match to TRBD1 covers 8 bases. This CDR3 comprises 14 residues. The germline V gene encodes CDR1 SQVTM and CDR2 ANQGSEA. The junction had 11 bases not matched to a gene; V was cut back by 7 bases and J by 4 bases. The CDR3 loop is CSGRRTGKGTEAFF. The CDR3 nucleotides are TGCAGCGGAAGAAGGACAGGGAAGGGCACTGAAGCTTTCTTT. Full variable domain (remainder filled in from reference TRBV29-1 and TRBJ1-1): SAVISQKPSRDICQRGTSLTIQCQVDSQVTMMFWYRQQPGQSLTLIATANQGSEATYESGFVIDKFPISRPNLTFSTLTVSNMSPEDSSIYLCSGRRTGKGTEAFFGQGTRLTVV.

The chain carries TRBV28 and TRBJ1-1, with D tentatively TRBD1 (6 bases). The CDR3 sequence is 13 residues long. V lost 6 bases, J lost 6 bases, and 14 bases lay in between. Germline V gene data show CDR1 as MDHEN and CDR2 as SYDVKM. The CDR3 spells CASRTDWGPEAFF. The CDR3 DNA reads as TGTGCCAGCAGAACCGATTGGGGGCCTGAAGCTTTCTTT.

The V call is TRBV27, the J call TRBJ1-5; D remains ambiguous. CDR1 and CDR2 (germline): MNHEY, SMNVEV (reference sequence). Between the trimmed V and J ends, which lost 5 bases and 7 bases, there was a span of 15 bases. This CDR3 spans 14 amino acids. This chain's CDR3 is CASSPHVSGQPQHF. The CDR3, as DNA: TGTGCCAGCAGTCCGCACGTTTCTGGGCAGCCCCAGCATTTT.

V gene TRBV25-1 combines with J gene TRBJ1-2; maybe TRBD1 (6 bases). The CDR3 runs to 14 residues. V lost 3 bases, J lost 6 bases, and 14 bases lay in between. The germline gives CDR1 MGHDK, CDR2 SYGVNS. CDR3 amino acids: CASSDNDRRDGYTF. CDR3 DNA sequence: TGTGCCAGCAGTGATAACGACAGGAGGGATGGCTACACCTTC.

V usage is TRBV29-1 and J usage is TRBJ2-3; 7 positions match TRBD2. Germline CDR1 is SQVTM and CDR2 is ANQGSEA. This CDR3 comprises 14 residues. Trimming removed 5 bases from V and 2 bases from J; junction bases left unmatched: 7. CDR3 residues: CSVYRLASTDTQYF. The CDR3 nucleotides are TGCAGCGTTTACCGACTAGCCTCCACAGATACGCAGTATTTT.

The chain recombines TRBV30 with TRBJ1-4, with TRBD1 as a possible D gene (5 bases). The CDR3 totals 18 residues. Germline V CDR1 and CDR2: GTSNPN, SVGIG (reference sequence). The ends were cut back, 2 bases at V and 0 bases at J, with 19 bases in the middle. The CDR3 region has the DNA TGTGCCTGGAGTTATGGTATAACCGGGACGTCAACTAATGAAAAACTGTTTTTT. It codes for CAWSYGITGTSTNEKLFF. The full variable domain, in which reference TRBV30 and TRBJ1-4 provide the parts outside the CDR3, is SQTIHQWPATLVQPVGSPLSLECTVEGTSNPNLYWYRQAAGRGLQLLFYSVGIGQISSEVPQNLSASRPQDRQFILSSKKLLLSDSGFYLCAWSYGITGTSTNEKLFFGSGTQLSVL.

The gene calls are TRBV6-5 and TRBJ2-5; 9 positions agree with TRBD1. Germline V gene lookup returns CDR1 MNHEY and CDR2 SVGAGI. The CDR3 has 15 residues. J gave up 3 bases and V 9 bases, and 11 bases lay outside the gene matches. The CDR3 reads CASTTTGTGKETQYF. Written as DNA, the CDR3 is TGTGCCAGTACCACGACCGGGACAGGGAAAGAGACCCAGTACTTC.

V and J are TRBV7-2 and TRBJ2-7; D is unclear. The CDR3 covers 13 residues. V lost 3 bases to trimming and J lost 0 bases, with 6 bases between them. From germline, CDR1 is SGHTA and CDR2 FQGNSA. The CDR3 sequence: CASSFYNSYEQYF. The CDR3 nucleotides read TGTGCCAGCAGCTTTTACAACTCCTACGAGCAGTACTTC.

V is TRBV5-1 and J is TRBJ2-7; 9 bases line up with TRBD1. CDR1 and CDR2 (germline): SGHRS, YFSETQ. Trimming cost V 0 bases and J 4 bases; bases outside gene matches: 11. The CDR3 sequence is 17 residues long. The CDR3 is CASSLAPTGQGFYEQYF. The CDR3 bases are TGCGCCAGCAGCTTGGCGCCAACGGGACAGGGATTTTACGAGCAGTACTTC. Based on the CDR3 plus reference TRBV5-1 and TRBJ2-7, the full variable domain is KAGVTQTPRYLIKTRGQQVTLSCSPISGHRSVSWYQQTPGQGLQFLFEYFSETQRNKGNFPGRFSGRQFSNSRSEMNVSTLELGDSALYLCASSLAPTGQGFYEQYFGPGTRLTVT.

This chain joins TRBV4-1 and TRBJ2-7, with 7 bases matching TRBD1. The CDR3 extends over 14 amino acids. V lost 2 bases to trimming and J lost 3 bases; unmatched junction nucleotides: 4. CDR1 and CDR2 from the germline V gene are MGHRA and YSYEKL. The CDR3 protein is CASSQPGQFYEQYF. In nucleotides, the CDR3 is TGCGCCAGCAGCCAACCGGGACAGTTCTACGAGCAGTACTTC.

The chain joins TRBV28 to TRBJ1-2; no clear D. Germline CDR1 and CDR2: MDHEN and SYDVKM. The germline V and J ends were trimmed by 3 bases and 2 bases, with 7 bases remaining between them. CDR3 size: 13 residues. CDR3 nucleotides: TGTGCCAGCAGTTTGTACAACAACTATGGCTACACCTTC. This translates into CASSLYNNYGYTF.

V usage is TRBV12-5 and J usage is TRBJ1-2, with no clear D. V was shortened by 0 bases and J by 5 bases, with 13 bases between the two germline ends. Germline V gene lookup returns CDR1 LGHNT and CDR2 FRNRAP. CDR3 length: 15 residues. CDR3 sequence: CASGLVPMAEYGYTF. CDR3 DNA sequence: TGTGCTAGTGGTTTGGTACCAATGGCGGAGTATGGCTACACCTTC.

The chain employs TRBV10-3 and TRBJ2-7; perhaps TRBD1 as D (6 bases). CDR1 and CDR2 (germline): ENHRY, SYGVKD. The V end lost 6 bases, the J end lost 3 bases, and 9 bases lay between the germline ends. The length of the CDR3 is 12 residues. DNA of the CDR3: TGTGCCATCAGCCAAGGGGGCTACGAGCAGTACTTC. Translation gives CAISQGGYEQYF.

This clone was recorded only once. This chain connects TRBV7-2 to TRBJ2-3, with unresolved D. CDR1 SGHTA and CDR2 FQGNSA come from the germline V gene. This CDR3 spans 13 amino acids. V lost 1 base to trimming and J lost 1 base, with 3 bases between them. In DNA, the CDR3 is TGTGCCAGCAGCTTAGGACGCACAGATACGCAGTATTTT. Translation: CASSLGRTDTQYF.

The CDR3: CASSFFGGWASSGNTIYF. CDR3 bases: TGTGCCAGCAGCTTCTTCGGTGGGTGGGCCAGCTCTGGAAACACCATATATTTT. The chain uses TRBV7-9 and TRBJ1-3, with D hard to call. Trimming shortened V by 3 bases and J by 0 bases, and 18 bases separated the two germline ends. CDR1 is SEHNR and CDR2 is FQNEAQ in the germline V gene (reference sequence). This CDR3 has 18 residues.

V is TRBV4-3 and J is TRBJ1-2; 10 bases are shared with TRBD1. The germline V gene encodes CDR1 LGHNA and CDR2 YSLEER. The V and J ends lost 0 bases and 6 bases, in that order; junction bases with no gene match: 10. This CDR3 contains 17 residues. DNA for the CDR3: TGCGCCAGCAGCCAAGAGTGGGGACAGGGGAATTCGGATGGCTACACCTTC. Translation: CASSQEWGQGNSDGYTF.